The source of this T cell receptor (beta chain) is a study of lymphopenia after photon versus proton radiotherapy. Broader study findings: A bigger post-nadir fall in TCR diversity correlated inversely with survival time in deceased patients. Post-nadir diversity loss with photons came from oligoclonal expansion, particularly CD8+ Temra cells. Survival link was tested only in deceased patients; proton benefit remains a possibility.

The V end lost 2 bases, the J end lost 7 bases, and 11 bases lay between the germline ends. The CDR3 spans 14 residues. Germline lookup yields CDR1 SEHNR and CDR2 FQNEAQ (reference sequence). TCRdb keeps only in-frame clones here, not all; method: immunoSEQ multiplex PCR. The table includes 68,000 or so clones, roughly 90% detected once. Comments on this clone: Its antigen is not known.

The receptor was isolated from a woman in her 70s with pancreatic cancer. The chain employs TRBV7-9 and TRBJ1-4; a weak D match, TRBD1 (5 bases). Here the sequenced sample was peripheral blood, taken from a patient treated with photon-based radiotherapy. CDR3 DNA sequence: TGTGCCAGCAGCTTACAGGGTAGAAGTGAAAAACTGTTTTTT. This sequence encodes CASSLQGRSEKLFF.